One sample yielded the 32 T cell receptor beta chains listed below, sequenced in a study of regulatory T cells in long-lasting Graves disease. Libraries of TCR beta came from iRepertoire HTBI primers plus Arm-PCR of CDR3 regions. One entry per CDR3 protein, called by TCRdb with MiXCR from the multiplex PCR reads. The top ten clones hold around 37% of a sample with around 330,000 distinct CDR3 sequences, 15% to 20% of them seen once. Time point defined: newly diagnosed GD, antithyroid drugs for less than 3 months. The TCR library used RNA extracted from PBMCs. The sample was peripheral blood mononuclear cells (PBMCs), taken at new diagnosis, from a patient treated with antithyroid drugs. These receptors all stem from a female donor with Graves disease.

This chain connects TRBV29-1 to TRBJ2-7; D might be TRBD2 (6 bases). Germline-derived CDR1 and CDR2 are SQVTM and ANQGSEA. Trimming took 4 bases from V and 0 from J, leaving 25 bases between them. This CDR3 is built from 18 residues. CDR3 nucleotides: TGCAGCGTTGGAGGCGGTCTTGGGACTGAACTTAGCTCCTACGAGCAGTACTTC. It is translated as CSVGGGLGTELSSYEQYF.

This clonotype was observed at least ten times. CDR3 sequence reads: CASSLTGGDYGYTF. For the CDR3, the DNA is TGTGCCAGCAGTTTGACAGGGGGCGACTATGGCTACACCTTC. The rearrangement joins TRBV12-3 or TRBV12-4 to TRBJ1-2; 10 positions match TRBD1. The CDR3 is 14 residues long. After removal of 3 bases from V and 3 bases from J, the junction contained 1 base not matched to a gene.

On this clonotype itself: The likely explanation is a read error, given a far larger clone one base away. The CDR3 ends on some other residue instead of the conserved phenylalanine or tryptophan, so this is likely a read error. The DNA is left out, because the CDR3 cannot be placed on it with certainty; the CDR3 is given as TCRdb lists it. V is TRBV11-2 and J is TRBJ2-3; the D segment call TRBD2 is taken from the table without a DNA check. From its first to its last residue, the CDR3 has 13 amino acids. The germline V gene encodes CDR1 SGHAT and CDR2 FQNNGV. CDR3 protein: CASSFGEVVEQYS.

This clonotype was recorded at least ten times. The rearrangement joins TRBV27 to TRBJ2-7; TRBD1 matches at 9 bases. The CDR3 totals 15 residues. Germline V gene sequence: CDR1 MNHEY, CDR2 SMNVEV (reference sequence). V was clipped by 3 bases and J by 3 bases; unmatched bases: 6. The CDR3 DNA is TGTGCCAGCAGTTTCCAGGGGACAGGGTTCTACGAGCAGTACTTC. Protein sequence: CASSFQGTGFYEQYF.

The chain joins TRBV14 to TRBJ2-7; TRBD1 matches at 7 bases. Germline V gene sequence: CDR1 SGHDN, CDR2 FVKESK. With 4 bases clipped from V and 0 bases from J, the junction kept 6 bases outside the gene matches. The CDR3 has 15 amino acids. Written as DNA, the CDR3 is TGTGCCAGCAGCCGGACGGGACAGACCTCCTACGAGCAGTACTTC. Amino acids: CASSRTGQTSYEQYF.

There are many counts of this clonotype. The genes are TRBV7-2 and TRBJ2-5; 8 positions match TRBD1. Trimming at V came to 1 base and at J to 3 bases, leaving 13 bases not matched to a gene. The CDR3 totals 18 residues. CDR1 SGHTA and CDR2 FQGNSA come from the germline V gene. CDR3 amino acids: CASSLVAKTGDGEETQYF. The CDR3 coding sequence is TGTGCCAGCAGCTTAGTCGCGAAGACAGGGGATGGGGAAGAGACCCAGTACTTC. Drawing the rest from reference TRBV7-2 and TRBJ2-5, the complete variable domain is GAGVSQSPSNKVTEKGKDVELRCDPISGHTALYWYRQSLGQGLEFLIYFQGNSAPDKSGLPSDRFSAERTGGSVSTLTIQRTQQEDSAVYLCASSLVAKTGDGEETQYFGPGTRLLVL.

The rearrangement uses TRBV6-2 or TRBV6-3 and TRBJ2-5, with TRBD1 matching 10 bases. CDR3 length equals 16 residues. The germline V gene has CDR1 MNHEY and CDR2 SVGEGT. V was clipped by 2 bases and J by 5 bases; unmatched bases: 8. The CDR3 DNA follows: TGTGCCAGCAGTTACCTTCGACAGGGGGCGGGGGAGACCCAGTACTTC. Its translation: CASSYLRQGAGETQYF.

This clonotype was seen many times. CDR3 region: CASSQEWGSADEQFF. The CDR3 DNA reads TGCGCCAGCAGCCAAGAGTGGGGGTCTGCGGATGAGCAGTTCTTC. V usage is TRBV4-1 and J usage is TRBJ2-1; D could derive from TRBD1 or TRBD2 (5 bases each). This CDR3 comprises 15 residues. Trimming took off 0 bases at V and 8 bases at J, with 14 bases between the two ends. Looked up from germline, CDR1 is MGHRA and CDR2 is YSYEKL.

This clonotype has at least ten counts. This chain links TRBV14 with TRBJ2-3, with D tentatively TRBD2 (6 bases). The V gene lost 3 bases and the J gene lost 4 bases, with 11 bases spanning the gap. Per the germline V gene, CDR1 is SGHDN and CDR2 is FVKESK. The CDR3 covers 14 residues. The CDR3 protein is CASSHGSGPDTQYF. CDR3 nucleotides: TGTGCCAGCAGCCACGGGAGCGGCCCAGATACGCAGTATTTT.

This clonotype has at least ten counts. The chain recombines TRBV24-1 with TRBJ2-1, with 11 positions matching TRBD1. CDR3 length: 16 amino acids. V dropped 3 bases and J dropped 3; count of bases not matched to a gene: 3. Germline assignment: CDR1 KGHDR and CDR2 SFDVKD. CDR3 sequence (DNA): TGTGCCACCAGTGATGGCGGGACAGGGGGCTACAATGAGCAGTTCTTC. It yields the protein CATSDGGTGGYNEQFF.

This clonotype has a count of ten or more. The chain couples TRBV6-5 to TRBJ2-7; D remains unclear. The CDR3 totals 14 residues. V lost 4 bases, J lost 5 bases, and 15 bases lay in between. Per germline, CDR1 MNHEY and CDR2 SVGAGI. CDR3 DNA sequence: TGTGCCAGCAGTTTTTCCAGCCAGCAGGACGAGCAGTACTTC. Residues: CASSFSSQQDEQYF.

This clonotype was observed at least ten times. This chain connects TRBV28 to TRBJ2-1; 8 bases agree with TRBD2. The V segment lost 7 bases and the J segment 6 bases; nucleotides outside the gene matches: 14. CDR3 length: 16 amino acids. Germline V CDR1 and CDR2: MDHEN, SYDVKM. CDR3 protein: CASTPPRAGGFNEQFF. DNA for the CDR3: TGTGCCAGCACCCCCCCTCGGGCGGGAGGTTTCAATGAGCAGTTCTTC.

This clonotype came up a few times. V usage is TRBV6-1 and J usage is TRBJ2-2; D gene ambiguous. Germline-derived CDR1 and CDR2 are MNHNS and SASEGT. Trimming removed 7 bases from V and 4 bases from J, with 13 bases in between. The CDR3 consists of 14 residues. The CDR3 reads CASMGGFTTGELFF. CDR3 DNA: TGTGCCAGCATGGGTGGGTTTACCACCGGGGAGCTGTTTTTT.

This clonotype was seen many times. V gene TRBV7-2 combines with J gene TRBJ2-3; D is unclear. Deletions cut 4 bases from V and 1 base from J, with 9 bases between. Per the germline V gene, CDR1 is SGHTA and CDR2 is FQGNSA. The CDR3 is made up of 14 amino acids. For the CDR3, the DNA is TGTGCCAGCAGCTCTACTCTAGGCACAGATACGCAGTATTTT. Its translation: CASSSTLGTDTQYF.

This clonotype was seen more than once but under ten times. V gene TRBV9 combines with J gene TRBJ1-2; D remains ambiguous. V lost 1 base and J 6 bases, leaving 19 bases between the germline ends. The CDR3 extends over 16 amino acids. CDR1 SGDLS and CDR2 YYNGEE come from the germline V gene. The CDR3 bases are TGTGCCAGCAGCGTACCAACCCGTTCACTTTCGGATGGCTACACCTTC. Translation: CASSVPTRSLSDGYTF.

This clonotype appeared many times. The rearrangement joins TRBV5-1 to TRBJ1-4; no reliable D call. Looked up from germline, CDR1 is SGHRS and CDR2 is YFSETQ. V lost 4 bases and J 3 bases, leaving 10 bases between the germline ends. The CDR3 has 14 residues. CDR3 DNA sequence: TGCGCCAGCAGCCTTCAGGAGCCTAATGAAAAACTGTTTTTT. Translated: CASSLQEPNEKLFF.

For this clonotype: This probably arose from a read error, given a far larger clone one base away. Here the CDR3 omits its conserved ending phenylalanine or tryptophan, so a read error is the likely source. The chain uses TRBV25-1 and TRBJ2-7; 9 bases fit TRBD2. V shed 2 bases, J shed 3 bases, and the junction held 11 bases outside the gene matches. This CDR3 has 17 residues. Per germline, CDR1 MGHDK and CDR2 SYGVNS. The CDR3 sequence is CASSEVSTSGLNYEQYY. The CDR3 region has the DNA TGTGCCAGCAGTGAAGTCTCTACTAGCGGGCTCAACTACGAGCAGTACTAC.

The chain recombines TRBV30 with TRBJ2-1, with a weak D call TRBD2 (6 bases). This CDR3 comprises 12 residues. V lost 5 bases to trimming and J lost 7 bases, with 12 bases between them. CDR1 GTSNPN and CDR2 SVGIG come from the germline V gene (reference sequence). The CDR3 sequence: CAWDGRRNEQFF. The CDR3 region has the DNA TGTGCCTGGGACGGGAGACGGAATGAGCAGTTCTTC. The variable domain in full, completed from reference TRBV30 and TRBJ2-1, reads SQTIHQWPATLVQPVGSPLSLECTVEGTSNPNLYWYRQAAGRGLQLLFYSVGIGQISSEVPQNLSASRPQDRQFILSSKKLLLSDSGFYLCAWDGRRNEQFFGPGTRLTVL.

In DNA form, the CDR3 reads TGCGCCAGCAGCGTGGTGGGGAGCCGCCTGGTACCGAACACTGAAGCTTTCTTT. This gives the protein CASSVVGSRLVPNTEAFF. The rearrangement links TRBV4-1 to TRBJ1-1; D remains unclear. V was clipped by 5 bases and J by 1 base, with 23 bases between them. Germline-derived CDR1 and CDR2 are MGHRA and YSYEKL. The CDR3 is 18 amino acids.

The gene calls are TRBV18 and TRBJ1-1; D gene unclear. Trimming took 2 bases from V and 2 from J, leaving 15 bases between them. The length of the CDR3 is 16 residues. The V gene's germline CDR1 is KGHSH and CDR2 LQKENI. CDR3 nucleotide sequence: TGTGCCAGCTCACCAGGAACAATCTTGGCCAACACTGAAGCTTTCTTT. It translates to CASSPGTILANTEAFF.

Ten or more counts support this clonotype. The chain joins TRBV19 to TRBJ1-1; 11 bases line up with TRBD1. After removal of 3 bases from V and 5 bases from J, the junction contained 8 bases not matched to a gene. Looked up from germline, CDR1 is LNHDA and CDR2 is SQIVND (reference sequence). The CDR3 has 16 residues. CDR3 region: CASSITSGTGGTEAFF. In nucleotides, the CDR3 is TGTGCCAGTAGTATCACTTCAGGGACAGGGGGGACTGAAGCTTTCTTT.

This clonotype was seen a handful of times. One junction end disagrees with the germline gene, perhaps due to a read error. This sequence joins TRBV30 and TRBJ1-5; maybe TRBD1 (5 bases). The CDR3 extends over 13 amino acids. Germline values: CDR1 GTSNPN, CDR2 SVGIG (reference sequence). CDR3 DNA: TGTGCCTGGGATCTGGGGCCGAATCAGCCCCGGCATTTT. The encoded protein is CAWDLGPNQPRHF.

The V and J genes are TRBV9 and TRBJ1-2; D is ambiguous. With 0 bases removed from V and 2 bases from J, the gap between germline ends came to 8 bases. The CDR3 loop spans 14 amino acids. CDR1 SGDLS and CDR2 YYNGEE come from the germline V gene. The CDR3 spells CASSVEAVNYGYTF. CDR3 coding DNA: TGTGCCAGCAGCGTAGAGGCAGTCAACTATGGCTACACCTTC. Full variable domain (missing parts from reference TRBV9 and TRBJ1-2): DSGVTQTPKHLITATGQRVTLRCSPRSGDLSVYWYQQSLDQGLQFLIQYYNGEERAKGNILERFSAQQFPDLHSELNLSSLELGDSALYFCASSVEAVNYGYTFGSGTRLTVV.

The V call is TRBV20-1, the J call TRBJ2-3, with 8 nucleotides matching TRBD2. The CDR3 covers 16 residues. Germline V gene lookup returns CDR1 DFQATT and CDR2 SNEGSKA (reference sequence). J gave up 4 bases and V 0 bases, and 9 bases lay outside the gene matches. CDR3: CSARDFPGGAADTQYF. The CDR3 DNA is TGCAGTGCTAGAGACTTTCCGGGGGGGGCGGCAGATACGCAGTATTTT.

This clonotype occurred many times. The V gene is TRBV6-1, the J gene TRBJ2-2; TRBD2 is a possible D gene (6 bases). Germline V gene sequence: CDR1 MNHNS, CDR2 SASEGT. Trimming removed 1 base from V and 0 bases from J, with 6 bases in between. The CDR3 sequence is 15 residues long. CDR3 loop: CASSEGLANTGELFF. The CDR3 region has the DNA TGTGCCAGCAGTGAAGGACTAGCGAACACCGGGGAGCTGTTTTTT.

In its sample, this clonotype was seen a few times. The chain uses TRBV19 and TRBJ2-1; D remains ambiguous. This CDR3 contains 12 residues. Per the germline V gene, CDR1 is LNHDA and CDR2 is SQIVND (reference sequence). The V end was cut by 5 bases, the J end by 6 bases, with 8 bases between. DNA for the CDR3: TGTGCCAGTAGTCCCGGCCTCAATGAGCAGTTCTTC. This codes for CASSPGLNEQFF.

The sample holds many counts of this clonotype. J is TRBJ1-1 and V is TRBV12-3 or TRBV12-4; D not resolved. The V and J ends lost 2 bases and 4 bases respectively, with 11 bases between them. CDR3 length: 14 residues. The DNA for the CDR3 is TGTGCCAGCAGTTTAAGTACCGGTCGCACTGAAGCTTTCTTT. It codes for CASSLSTGRTEAFF.

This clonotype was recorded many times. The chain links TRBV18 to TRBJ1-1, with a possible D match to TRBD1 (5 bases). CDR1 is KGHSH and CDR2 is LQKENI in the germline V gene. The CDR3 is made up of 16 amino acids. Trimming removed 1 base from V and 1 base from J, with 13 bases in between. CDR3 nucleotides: TGTGCCAGCTCACCACTGTCGAAGGGGCCGAACACTGAAGCTTTCTTT. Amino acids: CASSPLSKGPNTEAFF. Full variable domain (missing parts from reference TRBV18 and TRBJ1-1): NAGVMQNPRHLVRRRGQEARLRCSPMKGHSHVYWYRQLPEEGLKFMVYLQKENIIDESGMPKERFSAEFPKEGPSILRIQQVVRGDSAAYFCASSPLSKGPNTEAFFGQGTRLTVV.

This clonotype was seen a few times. The CDR3 protein is CASSVRGGWRNTEAFF. CDR3 DNA: TGTGCCAGCAGCGTGAGAGGGGGATGGAGAAACACTGAAGCTTTCTTT. The chain has TRBV7-9 and TRBJ1-1; tentatively, D is TRBD1 (6 bases). The CDR3 totals 16 residues. V was clipped by 5 bases and J by 2 bases, with 18 bases between them. In germline, CDR1 is SEHNR, CDR2 FQNEAQ (reference sequence).

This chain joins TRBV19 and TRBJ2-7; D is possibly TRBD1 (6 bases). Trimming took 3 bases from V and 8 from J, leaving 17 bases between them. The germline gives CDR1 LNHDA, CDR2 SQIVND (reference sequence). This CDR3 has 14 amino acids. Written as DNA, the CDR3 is TGTGCCAGTAGTATGTCCGGGGACAATTCCAAGCAGTACTTC. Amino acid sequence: CASSMSGDNSKQYF.

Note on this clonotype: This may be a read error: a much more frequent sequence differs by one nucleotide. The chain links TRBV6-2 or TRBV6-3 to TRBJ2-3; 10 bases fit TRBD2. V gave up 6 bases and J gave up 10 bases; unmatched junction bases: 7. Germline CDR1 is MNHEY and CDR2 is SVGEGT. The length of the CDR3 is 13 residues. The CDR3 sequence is CASSLQREGAQYF. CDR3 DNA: TGTGCCAGCAGCCTCCAGCGGGAGGGTGCGCAGTATTTT.

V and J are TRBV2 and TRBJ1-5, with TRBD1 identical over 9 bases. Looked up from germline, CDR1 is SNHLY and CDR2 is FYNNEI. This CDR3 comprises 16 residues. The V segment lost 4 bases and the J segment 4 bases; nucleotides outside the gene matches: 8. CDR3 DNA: TGTGCCAGCAGTGGTACAGGGGGCGCGGGTAATCAGCCCCAGCATTTT. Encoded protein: CASSGTGGAGNQPQHF.